The rows below give T cell receptor beta chains drawn from one sample of a study of human T cells and chemical hapten exposure. TCRdb fed the 5' RACE reads into MiXCR, producing one record per CDR3 protein. The profile covers more than 60,000 distinct CDR3 sequences, with more than 15% appearing a single time and around 6.8% taken by the ten largest. Receptors were obtained from a female donor in good health. The CDR3 runs from the conserved cysteine through the conserved F or W. D genes are given only for firm matches. Part of the rows lack a size; the others show once, few, many or a class for expanded clones.

j_call: TRBJ2-1
d_call: TRBD1
v_call: TRBV4-3
clone_size: -
cdr3_nt: TGCGCCAGCAGCCACGCGAGGGACAGGGGAGACAATGAGCAGTTCTTC
cdr3_aa: CASSHARDRGDNEQFF

j_call: TRBJ2-3
d_call: TRBD1
v_call: TRBV6-2/TRBV6-3
clone_size: -
cdr3_nt: TGTGCCAGCAGACGGACAGGAGGCGGACTTAGCACAGATACGCAGTATTTT
cdr3_aa: CASRRTGGGLSTDTQYF

j_call: TRBJ1-5
d_call: -
v_call: TRBV6-1
clone_size: few
cdr3_nt: TGTGCCAGCAGTGACCCTTCGCCCCAGCATTTT
cdr3_aa: CASSDPSPQHF

j_call: TRBJ1-2
d_call: -
v_call: TRBV28
clone_size: -
cdr3_nt: TGTGCCAGCAGTTTTGAGGGAGGCTACACCTTC
cdr3_aa: CASSFEGGYTF

j_call: TRBJ2-1
d_call: TRBD1
v_call: TRBV20-1
clone_size: few
cdr3_nt: TGCAGTGCCTCCCGGGACAGGCGATACAATGAGCAGTTCTTC
cdr3_aa: CSASRDRRYNEQFF

j_call: TRBJ1-1
d_call: -
v_call: TRBV3-1
clone_size: many
cdr3_nt: TGTGCCAGCAGCCAAATCTCTGGGACAAATAAACCATTTTTT
cdr3_aa: CASSQISGTNKPFF

j_call: TRBJ1-5
d_call: -
v_call: TRBV28
clone_size: medium-sized
cdr3_nt: TGTGCCAGCAGTTTACCGGATCAGCCCCAGCATTTT
cdr3_aa: CASSLPDQPQHF

j_call: TRBJ2-1
d_call: -
v_call: TRBV29-1
clone_size: -
cdr3_nt: TGCAGCGTTGAAGTAGGGTACTCCTACAATGAGCAGTTCTTC
cdr3_aa: CSVEVGYSYNEQFF

j_call: TRBJ2-7
d_call: -
v_call: TRBV5-4
clone_size: few
cdr3_nt: TGTGCCAGCAGCTTGGAGCGCGAGCAGTACTTC
cdr3_aa: CASSLEREQYF

j_call: TRBJ1-1
d_call: TRBD1
v_call: TRBV27
clone_size: few
cdr3_nt: TGTGCCAGCAATAACAGGGGAGAGAACACTGAAGCTTTCTTT
cdr3_aa: CASNNRGENTEAFF

j_call: TRBJ2-3
d_call: -
v_call: TRBV20-1
clone_size: -
cdr3_nt: TGCAGTGCTAGAGATAGACCCACCTGGGGCACAGATACGCAGTATTTT
cdr3_aa: CSARDRPTWGTDTQYF

j_call: TRBJ2-7
d_call: -
v_call: TRBV9
clone_size: -
cdr3_nt: TGTGCCAGTCTCACAGGTAGGACCTACGAGCAGTACTTC
cdr3_aa: CASLTGRTYEQYF

j_call: TRBJ2-6
d_call: TRBD1
v_call: TRBV5-5
clone_size: once
cdr3_nt: TGTGCCAGCAGCGCAGGGACAGCAAGTAGCTCTGGGGCCAACGTCCTGACTTTC
cdr3_aa: CASSAGTASSSGANVLTF

j_call: TRBJ2-1
d_call: -
v_call: TRBV20-1
clone_size: few
cdr3_nt: TGCAGTGCTAGAGTAGCGGATCAGCAGTTCTTC
cdr3_aa: CSARVADQQFF

j_call: TRBJ2-1
d_call: TRBD1
v_call: TRBV4-2
clone_size: -
cdr3_nt: TGTGCCAGCAGCCAAGTCAGAGGGGACAGGGCCACCCTGGTCGGGAATGAGCAGTTCTTC
cdr3_aa: CASSQVRGDRATLVGNEQFF

j_call: TRBJ1-6
d_call: -
v_call: TRBV6-1
clone_size: -
cdr3_nt: TGTGCCAGCAGTGAAGCGGGAGTCCAATCTCCACCCCTCCACTTT
cdr3_aa: CASSEAGVQSPPLHF

j_call: TRBJ2-2
d_call: TRBD1
v_call: TRBV6-2/TRBV6-3
clone_size: -
cdr3_nt: TGTGCCAGCAGACCCGACAGGGTGGAGACCGGGGAGCTGTTTTTT
cdr3_aa: CASRPDRVETGELFF

j_call: TRBJ2-1
d_call: -
v_call: TRBV7-6
clone_size: -
cdr3_nt: TGTGCCAGCAGCAAACTGAGTGGTTATGAGCAGTTCTTC
cdr3_aa: CASSKLSGYEQFF

j_call: TRBJ1-1
d_call: -
v_call: TRBV5-1
clone_size: few
cdr3_nt: TGCGCCAGCAGCACCAGGCCTGGGACGAACACTGAAGCTTTCTTT
cdr3_aa: CASSTRPGTNTEAFF

j_call: TRBJ2-1
d_call: -
v_call: TRBV10-1
clone_size: -
cdr3_nt: TGCGCCAGCAGTGAGTCTGGGATTGGACAGCAGGAGTTCTTC
cdr3_aa: CASSESGIGQQEFF

j_call: TRBJ2-5
d_call: TRBD1
v_call: TRBV5-3
clone_size: -
cdr3_nt: TGTGCCAGAAGCTTGGTGTGCTTGCTGGGTACAGGGGAAAAAGAGACCCAGTACTTC
cdr3_aa: CARSLVCLLGTGEKETQYF

j_call: TRBJ2-7
d_call: -
v_call: TRBV11-2
clone_size: few
cdr3_nt: TGTGCCAGCAGCTACACAAGGGACTCGGAGCAGTACTTC
cdr3_aa: CASSYTRDSEQYF